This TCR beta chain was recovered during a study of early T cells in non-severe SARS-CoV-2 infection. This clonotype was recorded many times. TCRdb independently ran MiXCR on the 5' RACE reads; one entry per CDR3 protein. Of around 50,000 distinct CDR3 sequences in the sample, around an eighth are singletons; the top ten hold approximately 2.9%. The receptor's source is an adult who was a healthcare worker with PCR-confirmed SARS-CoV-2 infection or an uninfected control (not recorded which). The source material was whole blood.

CDR3 nucleotide sequence: TGCAGCGCTAGCGGGATGTTCGCGGATACGCAGTATTTT. This sequence encodes CSASGMFADTQYF. The rearrangement joins TRBV29-1 to TRBJ2-3, with 9 bases that match TRBD2. The CDR3 covers 13 residues. Germline V gene lookup returns CDR1 SQVTM and CDR2 ANQGSEA. Germline trimming cut 7 bases from V and 6 bases from J; bases unmatched to any gene: 8.